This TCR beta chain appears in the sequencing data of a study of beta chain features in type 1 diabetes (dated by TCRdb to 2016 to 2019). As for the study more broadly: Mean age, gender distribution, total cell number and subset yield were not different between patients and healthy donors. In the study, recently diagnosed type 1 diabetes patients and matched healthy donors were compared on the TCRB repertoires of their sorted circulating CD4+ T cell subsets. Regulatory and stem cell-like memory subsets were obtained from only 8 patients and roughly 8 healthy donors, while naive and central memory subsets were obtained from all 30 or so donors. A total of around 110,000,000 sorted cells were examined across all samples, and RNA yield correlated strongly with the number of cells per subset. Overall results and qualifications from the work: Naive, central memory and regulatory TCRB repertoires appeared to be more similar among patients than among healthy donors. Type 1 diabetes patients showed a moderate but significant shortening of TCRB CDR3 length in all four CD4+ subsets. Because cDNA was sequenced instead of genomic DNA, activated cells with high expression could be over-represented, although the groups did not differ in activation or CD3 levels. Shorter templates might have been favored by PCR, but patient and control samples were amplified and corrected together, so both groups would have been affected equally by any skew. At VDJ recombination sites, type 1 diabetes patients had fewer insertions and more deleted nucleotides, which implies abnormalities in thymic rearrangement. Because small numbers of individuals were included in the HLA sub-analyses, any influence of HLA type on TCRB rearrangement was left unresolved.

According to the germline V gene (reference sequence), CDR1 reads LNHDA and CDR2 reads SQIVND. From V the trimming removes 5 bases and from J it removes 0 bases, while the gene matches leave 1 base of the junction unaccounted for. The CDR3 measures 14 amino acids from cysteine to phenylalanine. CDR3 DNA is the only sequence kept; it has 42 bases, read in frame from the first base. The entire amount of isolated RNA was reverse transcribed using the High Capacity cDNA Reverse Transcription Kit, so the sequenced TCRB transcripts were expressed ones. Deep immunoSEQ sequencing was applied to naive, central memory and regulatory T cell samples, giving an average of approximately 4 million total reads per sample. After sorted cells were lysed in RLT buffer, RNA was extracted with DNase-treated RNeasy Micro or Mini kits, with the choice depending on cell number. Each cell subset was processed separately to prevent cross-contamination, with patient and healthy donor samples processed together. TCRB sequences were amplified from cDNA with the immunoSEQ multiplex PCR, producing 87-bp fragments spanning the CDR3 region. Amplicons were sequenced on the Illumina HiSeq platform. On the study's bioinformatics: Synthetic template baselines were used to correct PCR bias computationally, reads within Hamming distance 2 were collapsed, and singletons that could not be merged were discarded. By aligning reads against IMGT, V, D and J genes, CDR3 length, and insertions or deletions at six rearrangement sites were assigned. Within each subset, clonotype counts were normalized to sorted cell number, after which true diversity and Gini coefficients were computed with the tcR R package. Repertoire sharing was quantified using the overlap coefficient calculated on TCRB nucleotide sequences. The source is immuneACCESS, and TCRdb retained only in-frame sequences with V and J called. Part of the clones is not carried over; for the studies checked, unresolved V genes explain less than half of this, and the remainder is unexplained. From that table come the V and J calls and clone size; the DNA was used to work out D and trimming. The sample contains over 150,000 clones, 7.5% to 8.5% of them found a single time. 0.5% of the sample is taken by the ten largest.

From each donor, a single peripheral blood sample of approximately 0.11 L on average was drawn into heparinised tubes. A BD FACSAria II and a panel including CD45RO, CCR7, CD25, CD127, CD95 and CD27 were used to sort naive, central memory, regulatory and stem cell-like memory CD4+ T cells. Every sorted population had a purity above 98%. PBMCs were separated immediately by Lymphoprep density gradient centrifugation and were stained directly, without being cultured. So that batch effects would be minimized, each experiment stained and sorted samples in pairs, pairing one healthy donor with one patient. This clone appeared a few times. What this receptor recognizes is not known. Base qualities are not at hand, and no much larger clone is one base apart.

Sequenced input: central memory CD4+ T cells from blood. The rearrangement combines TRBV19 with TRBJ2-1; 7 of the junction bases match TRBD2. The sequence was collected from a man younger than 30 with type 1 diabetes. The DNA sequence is TGTGCCAGTAGTCGGACTAGCTCCTACAATGAGCAGTTCTTC. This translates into CASSRTSSYNEQFF.